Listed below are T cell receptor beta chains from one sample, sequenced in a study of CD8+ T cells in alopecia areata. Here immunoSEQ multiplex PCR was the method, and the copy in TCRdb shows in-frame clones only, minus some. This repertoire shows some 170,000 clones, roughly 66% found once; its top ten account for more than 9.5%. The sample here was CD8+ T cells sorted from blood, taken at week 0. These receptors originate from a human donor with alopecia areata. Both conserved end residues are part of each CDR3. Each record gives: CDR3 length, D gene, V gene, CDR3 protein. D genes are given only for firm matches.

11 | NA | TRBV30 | CAWRFKNIQYF
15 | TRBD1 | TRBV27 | CASSHGTGPNEKLFF
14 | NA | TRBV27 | CASKGGSWDQPQHF
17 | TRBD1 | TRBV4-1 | CASSRWGQGASTGELFF
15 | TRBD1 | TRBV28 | CASTQEGASQETQYF
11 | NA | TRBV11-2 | CASSLQETQYF
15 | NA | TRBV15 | CATSRLGNGPDTQYF
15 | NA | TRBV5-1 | CASSLVQGAVYEQYF
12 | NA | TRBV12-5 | CAGGSGLREAFF
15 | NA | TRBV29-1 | CSVVTVVDPKNIQYF
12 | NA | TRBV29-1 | CSVVGTPYGYTF
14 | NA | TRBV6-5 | CASSTYRTGYEQYF
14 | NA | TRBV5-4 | CASSLHRDNSPLHF
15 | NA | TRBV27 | CASSPIGGANYEQYF
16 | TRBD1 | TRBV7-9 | CASSLLMGQANYGYTF
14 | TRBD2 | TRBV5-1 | CASSFGGTYNEQFF
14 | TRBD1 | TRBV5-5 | CASSPTGGRDGYTF
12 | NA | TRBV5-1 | CASSWAGDEQYF